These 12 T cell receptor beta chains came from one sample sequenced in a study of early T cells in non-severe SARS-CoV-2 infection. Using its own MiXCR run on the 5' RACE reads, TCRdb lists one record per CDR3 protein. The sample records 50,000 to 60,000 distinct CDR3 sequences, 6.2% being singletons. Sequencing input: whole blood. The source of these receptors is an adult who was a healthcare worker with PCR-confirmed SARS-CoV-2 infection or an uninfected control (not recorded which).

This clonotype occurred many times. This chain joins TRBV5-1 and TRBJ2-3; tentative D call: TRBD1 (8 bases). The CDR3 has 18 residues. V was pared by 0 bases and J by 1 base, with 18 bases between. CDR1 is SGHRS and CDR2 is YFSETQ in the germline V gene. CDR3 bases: TGCGCCAGCAGCTTGGGGACAGGGTTCCGGGAGGGCACAGATACGCAGTATTTT. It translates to CASSLGTGFREGTDTQYF.

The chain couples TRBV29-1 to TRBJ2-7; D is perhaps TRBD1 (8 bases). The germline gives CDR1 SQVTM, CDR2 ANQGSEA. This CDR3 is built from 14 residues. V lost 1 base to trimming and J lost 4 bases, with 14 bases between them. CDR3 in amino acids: CSVEATGGEYEQYF. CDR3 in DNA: TGCAGCGTTGAAGCAACAGGGGGGGAATACGAGCAGTACTTC.

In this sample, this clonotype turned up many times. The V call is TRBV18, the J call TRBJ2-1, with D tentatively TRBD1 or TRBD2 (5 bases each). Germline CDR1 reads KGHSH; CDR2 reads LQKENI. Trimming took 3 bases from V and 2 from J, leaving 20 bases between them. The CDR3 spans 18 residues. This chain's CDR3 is CASSPLGVALRAYNEQFF. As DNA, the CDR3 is TGTGCCAGCTCACCTCTGGGGGTCGCTTTACGCGCCTACAATGAGCAGTTCTTC.

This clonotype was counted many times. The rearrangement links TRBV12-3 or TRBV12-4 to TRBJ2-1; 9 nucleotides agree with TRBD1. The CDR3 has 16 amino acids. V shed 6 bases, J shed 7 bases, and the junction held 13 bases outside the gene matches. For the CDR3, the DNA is TGTGCCAGCAGCCCGACCGGACAGGGGAGGTATAATGAGCAGTTCTTC. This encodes CASSPTGQGRYNEQFF.

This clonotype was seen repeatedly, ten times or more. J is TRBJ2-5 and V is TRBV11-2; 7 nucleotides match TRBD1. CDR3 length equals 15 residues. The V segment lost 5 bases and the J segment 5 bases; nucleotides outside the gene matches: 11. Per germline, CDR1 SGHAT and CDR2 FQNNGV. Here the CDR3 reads CASSHIKTGQETQYF. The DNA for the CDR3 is TGTGCCAGCAGCCATATCAAGACAGGGCAGGAGACCCAGTACTTC.

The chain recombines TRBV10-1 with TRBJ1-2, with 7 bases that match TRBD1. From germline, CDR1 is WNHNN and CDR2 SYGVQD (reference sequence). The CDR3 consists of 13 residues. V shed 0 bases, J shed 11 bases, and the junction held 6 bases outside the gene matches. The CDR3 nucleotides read TGCGCCAGCAGTGAGTCCGGGACAGTTAAATACACCTTC. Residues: CASSESGTVKYTF.

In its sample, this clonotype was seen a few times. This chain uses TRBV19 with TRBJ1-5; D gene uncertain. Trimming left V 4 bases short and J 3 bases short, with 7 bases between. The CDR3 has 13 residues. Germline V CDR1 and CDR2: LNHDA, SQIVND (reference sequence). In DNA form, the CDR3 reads TGTGCCAGTAGTACCCAGCACAATCAGCCCCAGCATTTT. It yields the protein CASSTQHNQPQHF. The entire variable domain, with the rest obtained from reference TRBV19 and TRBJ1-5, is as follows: DGGITQSPKYLFRKEGQNVTLSCEQNLNHDAMYWYRQDPGQGLRLIYYSQIVNDFQKGDIAEGYSVSREKKESFPLTVTSAQKNPTAFYLCASSTQHNQPQHFGDGTRLSIL.

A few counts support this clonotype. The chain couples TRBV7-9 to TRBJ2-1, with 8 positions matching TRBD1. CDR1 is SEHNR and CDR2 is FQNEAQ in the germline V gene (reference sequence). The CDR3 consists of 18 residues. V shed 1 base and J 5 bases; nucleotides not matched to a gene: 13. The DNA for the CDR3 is TGTGCCAGCAGCTTAGAATTCATACAGGGGGTAATAAACAATGAGCAGTTCTTC. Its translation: CASSLEFIQGVINNEQFF.

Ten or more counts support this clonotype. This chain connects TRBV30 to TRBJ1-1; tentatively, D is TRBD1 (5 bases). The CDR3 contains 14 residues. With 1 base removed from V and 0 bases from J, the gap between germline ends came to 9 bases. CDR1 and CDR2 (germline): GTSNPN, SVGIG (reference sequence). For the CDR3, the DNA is TGTGCCTGGAGTGGAGGGACCCTGAACACTGAAGCTTTCTTT. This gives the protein CAWSGGTLNTEAFF.

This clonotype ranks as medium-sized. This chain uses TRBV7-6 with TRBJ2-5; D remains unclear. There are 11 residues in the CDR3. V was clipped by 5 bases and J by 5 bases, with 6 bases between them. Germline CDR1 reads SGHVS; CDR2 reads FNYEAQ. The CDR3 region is CASSPRETQYF. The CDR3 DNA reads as TGTGCCAGCAGCCCCAGGGAGACCCAGTACTTC.

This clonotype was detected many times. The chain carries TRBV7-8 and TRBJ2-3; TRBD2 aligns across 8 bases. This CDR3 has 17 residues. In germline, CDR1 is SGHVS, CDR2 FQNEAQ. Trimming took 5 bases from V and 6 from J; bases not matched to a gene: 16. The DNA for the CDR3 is TGTGCCAGCAGCCGCCGCCAGCGGGGGAGTCTCGTGGATACGCAGTATTTT. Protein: CASSRRQRGSLVDTQYF.

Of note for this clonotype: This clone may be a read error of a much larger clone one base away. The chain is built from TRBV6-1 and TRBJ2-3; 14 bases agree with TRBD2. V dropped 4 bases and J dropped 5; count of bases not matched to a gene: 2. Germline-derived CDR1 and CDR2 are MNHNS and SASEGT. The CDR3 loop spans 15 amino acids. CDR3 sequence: CASSGLAGGQDTQYF. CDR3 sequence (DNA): TGTGCCAGCAGTGGACTAGCGGGGGGGCAAGATACGCAGTATTTT.